The sequence of this T cell receptor (beta chain) was determined in a study of early T cells in non-severe SARS-CoV-2 infection. For the study at large: RNA in bulk from unsorted whole blood was sequenced, and chains were unpaired.

This clonotype appeared many times. What it recognizes is unknown. The TCR library protocol was used to attach unique molecular identifiers. These identifiers were attached to individual cDNA molecules. TCRdb passed the 5' RACE reads through MiXCR, listing each CDR3 protein once. Here the sample spans approximately 38,000 distinct CDR3 sequences, around 4% being singletons. Whole-study findings and limits: Matches to VDJdb favored anti-spike CD8 responses and missed private and CD4 specificities.

Material for sequencing was whole blood. The TCR originated in an adult who was a healthcare worker with PCR-confirmed SARS-CoV-2 infection or an uninfected control (not recorded which).

The CDR3 nucleotides read TGTGCCAGCAGCGTAGTTCGGACAGACAATCAGCCCCAGCATTTT. Translated: CASSVVRTDNQPQHF. V usage is TRBV9 and J usage is TRBJ1-5, with a possible D match to TRBD1 (6 bases). CDR1 SGDLS and CDR2 YYNGEE come from the germline V gene. The CDR3 contains 15 residues. Trimming stripped 0 bases from V and 3 bases from J, with 10 bases between.